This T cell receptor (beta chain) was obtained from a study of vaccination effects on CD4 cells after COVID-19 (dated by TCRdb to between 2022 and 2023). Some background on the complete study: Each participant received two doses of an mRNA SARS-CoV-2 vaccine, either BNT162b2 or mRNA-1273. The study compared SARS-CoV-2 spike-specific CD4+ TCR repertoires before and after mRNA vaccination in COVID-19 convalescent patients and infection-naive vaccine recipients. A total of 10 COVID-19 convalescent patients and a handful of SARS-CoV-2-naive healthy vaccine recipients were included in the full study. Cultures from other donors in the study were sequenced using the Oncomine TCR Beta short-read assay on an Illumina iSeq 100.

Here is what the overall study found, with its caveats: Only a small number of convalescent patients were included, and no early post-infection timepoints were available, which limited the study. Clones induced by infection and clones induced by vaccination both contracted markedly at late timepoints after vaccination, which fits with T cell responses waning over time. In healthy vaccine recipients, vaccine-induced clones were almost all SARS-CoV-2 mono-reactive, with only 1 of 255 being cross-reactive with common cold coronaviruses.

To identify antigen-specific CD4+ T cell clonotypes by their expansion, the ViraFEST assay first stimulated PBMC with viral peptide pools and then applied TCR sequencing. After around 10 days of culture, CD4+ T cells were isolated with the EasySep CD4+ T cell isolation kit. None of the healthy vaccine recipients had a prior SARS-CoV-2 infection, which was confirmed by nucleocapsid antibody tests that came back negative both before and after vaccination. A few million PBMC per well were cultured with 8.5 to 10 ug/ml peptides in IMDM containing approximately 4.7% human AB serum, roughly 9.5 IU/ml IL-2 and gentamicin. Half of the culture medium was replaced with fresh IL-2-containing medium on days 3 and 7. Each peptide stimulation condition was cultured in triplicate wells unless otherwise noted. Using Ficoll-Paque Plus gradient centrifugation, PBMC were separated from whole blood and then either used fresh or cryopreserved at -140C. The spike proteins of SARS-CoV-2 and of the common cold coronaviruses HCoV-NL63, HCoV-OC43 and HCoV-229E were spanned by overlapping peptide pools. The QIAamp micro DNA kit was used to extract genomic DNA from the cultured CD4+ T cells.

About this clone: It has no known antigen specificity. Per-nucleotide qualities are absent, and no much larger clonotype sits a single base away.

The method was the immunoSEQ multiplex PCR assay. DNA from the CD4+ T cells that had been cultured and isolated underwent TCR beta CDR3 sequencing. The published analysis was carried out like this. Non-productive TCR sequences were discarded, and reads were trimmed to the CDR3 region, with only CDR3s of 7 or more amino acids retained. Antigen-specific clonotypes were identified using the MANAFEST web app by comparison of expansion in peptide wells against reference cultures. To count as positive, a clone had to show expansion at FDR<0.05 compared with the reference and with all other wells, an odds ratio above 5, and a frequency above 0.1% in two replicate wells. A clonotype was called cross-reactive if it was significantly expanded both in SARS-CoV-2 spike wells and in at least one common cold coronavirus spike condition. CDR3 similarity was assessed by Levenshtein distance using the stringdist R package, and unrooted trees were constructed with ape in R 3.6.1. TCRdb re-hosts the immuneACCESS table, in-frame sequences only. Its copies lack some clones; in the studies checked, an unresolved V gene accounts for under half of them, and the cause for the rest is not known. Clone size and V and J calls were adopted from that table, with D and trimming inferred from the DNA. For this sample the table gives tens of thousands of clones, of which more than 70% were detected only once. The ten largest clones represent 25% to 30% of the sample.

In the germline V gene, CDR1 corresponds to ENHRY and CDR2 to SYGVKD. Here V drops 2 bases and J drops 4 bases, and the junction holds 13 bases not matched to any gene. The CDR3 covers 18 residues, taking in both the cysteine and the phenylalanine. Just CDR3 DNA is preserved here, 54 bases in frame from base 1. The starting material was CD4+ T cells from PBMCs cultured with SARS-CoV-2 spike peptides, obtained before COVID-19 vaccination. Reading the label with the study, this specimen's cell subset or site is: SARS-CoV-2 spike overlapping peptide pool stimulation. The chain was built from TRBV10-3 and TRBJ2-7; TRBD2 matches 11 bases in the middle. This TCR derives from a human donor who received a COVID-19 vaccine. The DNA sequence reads TGTGCCATCAGTGAGCAGGGGGCTACTAGCGGGAGATTGTACGAGCAGTACTTC. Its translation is CAISEQGATSGRLYEQYF.